The 22 T cell receptor beta chains reported below all come from one sample, sequenced in a study of blood T cell repertoires in COVID-19. Repertoires were generated with immunoSEQ multiplex PCR, while TCRdb's copy carries only in-frame clones and drops some. The sample consists of about 180,000 clones, roughly 87% of them appearing once. The sequenced sample was peripheral blood. The receptors were gathered from a woman in her 50s with acute or convalescent COVID-19.

The J gene is TRBJ1-2, the V gene TRBV6-5, with D possibly matching TRBD1 (5 bases). Germline CDR1 reads MNHEY; CDR2 reads SVGAGI. V was cut by 3 bases and J by 1 base, with 12 bases left in between. This CDR3 has 15 residues. CDR3 loop: CASSYGQGVNYGYTF. The DNA of the CDR3 is TGTGCCAGCAGTTATGGACAAGGGGTTAACTATGGCTACACCTTC.

This rearrangement joins TRBV7-2 to TRBJ1-2; 8 nucleotides line up with TRBD1. The ends lost 3 bases at V and 7 bases at J; junction bases unmatched: 4. The germline gives CDR1 SGHTA, CDR2 FQGNSA. This CDR3 has 13 residues. The CDR3 protein is CASSFTGGGGYTF. DNA of the CDR3: TGTGCCAGCAGCTTCACAGGGGGGGGTGGCTACACCTTC.

The genes are TRBV5-5 and TRBJ2-2, with TRBD1 as a possible D gene (7 bases). The germline V and J ends were trimmed by 2 bases and 0 bases, with 23 bases remaining between them. The CDR3 extends over 20 amino acids. CDR1 is SGHKS and CDR2 is YYEKEE in the germline V gene (reference sequence). CDR3 coding DNA: TGTGCCAGCAGCTTCCGGTGGAGGGGGCGCATCGGAACGAACACCGGGGAGCTGTTTTTT. It is translated as CASSFRWRGRIGTNTGELFF. Based on the CDR3 plus reference TRBV5-5 and TRBJ2-2, the full variable domain is DAGVTQSPTHLIKTRGQQVTLRCSPISGHKSVSWYQQVLGQGPQFIFQYYEKEERGRGNFPDRFSARQFPNYSSELNVNALLLGDSALYLCASSFRWRGRIGTNTGELFFGEGSRLTVL.

The chain has TRBV6-5 and TRBJ2-7, with D perhaps matching TRBD1 (6 bases). The ends were cut back, 2 bases at V and 2 bases at J, with 7 bases in the middle. Germline loops: CDR1 MNHEY, CDR2 SVGAGI. The CDR3 spans 13 residues. The CDR3 is CASSYHRAYEQYF. The DNA for the CDR3 is TGTGCCAGCAGTTACCACAGGGCCTACGAGCAGTACTTC.

This clone has only one observation. The chain couples TRBV30 to TRBJ1-1; 7 bases align to TRBD1. CDR3 length: 14 amino acids. The V segment lost 1 base and the J segment 3 bases; nucleotides outside the gene matches: 5. Germline V CDR1 and CDR2: GTSNPN, SVGIG (reference sequence). The DNA of the CDR3 is TGTGCCTGGAGTGCGACAGGGTGGGACACTGAAGCTTTCTTT. Amino acid sequence: CAWSATGWDTEAFF.

V gene TRBV24-1 combines with J gene TRBJ2-1; 9 nucleotides agree with TRBD1. Per the germline V gene, CDR1 is KGHDR and CDR2 is SFDVKD. With V trimmed by 4 bases and J by 4 bases, 4 bases remained unmatched. This CDR3 contains 15 residues. The CDR3: CATSDQQGAYNEQFF. For the CDR3, the DNA is TGTGCCACCAGTGACCAACAGGGGGCTTACAATGAGCAGTTCTTC.

The gene calls are TRBV5-1 and TRBJ2-7, with a weak D call TRBD2 (6 bases). Germline CDR1 is SGHRS and CDR2 is YFSETQ. V was cut by 5 bases and J by 0 bases, with 15 bases left in between. This CDR3 comprises 15 residues. The CDR3 here is CASRAGRESSYEQYF. DNA for the CDR3: TGCGCCAGCAGGGCCGGGAGAGAAAGCTCCTACGAGCAGTACTTC.

The J gene is TRBJ2-1, the V gene TRBV18; D gene uncertain. Germline values: CDR1 KGHSH, CDR2 LQKENI. This CDR3 is built from 15 residues. V was shortened by 8 bases and J by 1 base, with 15 bases between the two germline ends. The DNA for the CDR3 is TGTGCCAGCGCGAGGAGCGTGTCGTCCTACAATGAGCAGTTCTTC. This sequence encodes CASARSVSSYNEQFF.

CDR3 sequence reads: CASSSRLAASSYEQYF. DNA for the CDR3: TGTGCCAGCAGCTCAAGACTAGCGGCAAGCTCCTACGAGCAGTACTTC. The V and J genes are TRBV11-2 and TRBJ2-7; 9 nucleotides match TRBD2. CDR1 and CDR2 from the germline V gene are SGHAT and FQNNGV. V trimming: 4 bases; J trimming: 0 bases; junction bases outside the gene matches: 7. CDR3 length: 16 residues.

The table lists this clone with a few counts. This CDR3 reads CASSILQAVGNTEAFF. The CDR3 DNA is TGTGCCAGCAGTATCTTACAGGCCGTAGGGAACACTGAAGCTTTCTTT. V is TRBV2 and J is TRBJ1-1; tentative D call: TRBD1 (5 bases). The germline V gene encodes CDR1 SNHLY and CDR2 FYNNEI. This CDR3 is 16 amino acids long. V lost 5 bases and J lost 1, with 17 bases in between. Variable domain in full (rest from reference TRBV2 and TRBJ1-1): EPEVTQTPSHQVTQMGQEVILRCVPISNHLYFYWYRQILGQKVEFLVSFYNNEISEKSEIFDDQFSVERPDGSNFTLKIRSTKLEDSAMYFCASSILQAVGNTEAFFGQGTRLTVV.

This clone was counted only a few times. This chain uses TRBV6-5 with TRBJ2-7, with D perhaps TRBD2 (6 bases). The CDR3 runs 13 residues. Per the germline V gene, CDR1 is MNHEY and CDR2 is SVGAGI. The V and J ends lost 6 bases and 6 bases respectively, with 15 bases between them. CDR3 residues: CASSSLGGSEQYF. The CDR3 DNA is TGTGCCAGCAGCTCCCTAGGAGGGTCCGAGCAGTACTTC.

V gene TRBV5-1 combines with J gene TRBJ2-7; 8 bases are a match to TRBD1. The CDR3 is made up of 17 amino acids. The germline CDR1 and CDR2 sequences are SGHRS and YFSETQ. Unmatched junction bases numbered 14, after V lost 2 bases and J lost 4 bases. The CDR3 region is CASSLGWGDRLRYEQYF. CDR3 in DNA: TGCGCCAGCAGCTTAGGCTGGGGGGACAGGCTCCGGTACGAGCAGTACTTC.

V and J are TRBV5-3 and TRBJ1-2, with 11 bases that match TRBD1. TRBV5-3 is assigned to the ORF class and has an uncertain function. The CDR3 extends over 15 amino acids. The V gene end was trimmed by 2 bases and the J gene end by 6 bases; junction bases not matched to a gene: 6. The CDR3 reads CARSLSGQGEDGYTF. In DNA form, the CDR3 reads TGTGCCAGAAGCTTATCGGGACAGGGGGAGGATGGCTACACCTTC.

V gene TRBV21-1 combines with J gene TRBJ2-7; the table gives TRBD1 as D, unverified against the DNA. TRBV21-1 represents a pseudogene. CDR3 length equals 15 residues. The CDR3 here is CASSKSRGPWDEQYF. In DNA, the CDR3 is TGTGCCAGCAGCAAAAGTAGGGGCCCATGGGACGAGCAGTACTTC.

The chain uses TRBV21-1 and TRBJ2-5; TRBD2, the table's D call, lacks a check against the DNA. TRBV21-1 is shown as a pseudogene. This CDR3 is 14 amino acids long. The CDR3 region is CARRTSGLQETQYF. The CDR3 DNA sequence: TGTGCCAGACGGACTAGCGGCCTACAAGAGACCCAGTACTTC.

J is TRBJ1-2 and V is TRBV7-2; D is uncertain. The germline CDR1 and CDR2 sequences are SGHTA and FQGNSA. This CDR3 is built from 14 residues. With 5 bases removed from V and 1 base from J, the gap between germline ends came to 11 bases. CDR3 sequence (DNA): TGTGCCAGCAGCCCGCGGGCCAGTAACTATGGCTACACCTTC. This gives the protein CASSPRASNYGYTF.

The table lists this clone with a few counts. The chain uses TRBV4-1 and TRBJ1-1, with D possibly matching TRBD1 (6 bases). V dropped 4 bases and J dropped 3 bases, with 9 bases sitting between them. CDR1 and CDR2 (germline): MGHRA, YSYEKL. CDR3 length: 13 residues. The CDR3 sequence is CASSPGQYTEAFF. Written as DNA, the CDR3 is TGCGCCAGCAGCCCCGGACAGTACACTGAAGCTTTCTTT.

The rearrangement joins TRBV19 to TRBJ1-1; TRBD1 agrees at 7 bases. The CDR3 totals 13 residues. With V trimmed by 3 bases and J by 3 bases, 1 base remained unmatched. Germline V gives CDR1 LNHDA, CDR2 SQIVND (reference sequence). CDR3 loop: CASSIDRDTEAFF. Here the CDR3 DNA reads TGTGCCAGTAGTATTGACAGGGACACTGAAGCTTTCTTT.

This clone was seen just once. The rearrangement uses TRBV7-2 and TRBJ2-7; the match to TRBD1 covers 8 bases. The germline CDR1 and CDR2 sequences are SGHTA and FQGNSA. The ends lost 11 bases at V and 0 bases at J; junction bases unmatched: 9. The CDR3 runs to 14 residues. The CDR3 here is CASLRDRSSYEQYF. The CDR3 region has the DNA TGTGCCTCTCTGAGGGACAGGTCCTCCTACGAGCAGTACTTC.

The gene calls are TRBV7-2 and TRBJ2-3; a weak D match, TRBD1 (6 bases). This CDR3 contains 15 residues. Germline-derived CDR1 and CDR2 are SGHTA and FQGNSA. Trimming stripped 2 bases from V and 1 base from J, with 10 bases between. The CDR3 nucleotides are TGTGCCAGCAGCTTATTAGGGGGAGGCACAGATACGCAGTATTTT. Translation gives CASSLLGGGTDTQYF.

This chain connects TRBV10-1 to TRBJ2-7, with TRBD1 matching 10 bases. The CDR3 loop spans 14 amino acids. Trimming removed 2 bases from V and 5 bases from J; junction bases left unmatched: 3. Looked up from germline, CDR1 is WNHNN and CDR2 is SYGVQD (reference sequence). The CDR3, as DNA: TGCGCCAGCAGTGAGGACAGGGGGCAGGACGAGCAGTACTTC. This sequence encodes CASSEDRGQDEQYF.

The V gene is TRBV10-2, the J gene TRBJ2-4; TRBD1 agrees at 9 bases. CDR3 size: 14 residues. Germline V gives CDR1 WSHSY, CDR2 SAAADI. Trimming took 4 bases from V and 3 from J; bases not matched to a gene: 1. CDR3 sequence (DNA): TGCGCCAGCAGTGGGGACAGGGTCAAAAACATTCAGTACTTC. Encoded protein: CASSGDRVKNIQYF.